This entry lists 2 T cell receptor beta chains sequenced from one sample in a study of control samples from healthy donors and cancer patients. Data came from immunoSEQ multiplex PCR; TCRdb stores just in-frame clones and leaves some out. Of around 250,000 clones listed, approximately 80% are singletons. Specimen: PBMCs. These receptors were collected from a woman aged 55-69 years with lung cancer.

V and J are TRBV5-1 and TRBJ1-2; the match to TRBD1 covers 7 bases. The CDR3 spans 15 residues. Germline CDR1 SGHRS, CDR2 YFSETQ. V dropped 0 bases and J dropped 3; count of bases not matched to a gene: 5. DNA of the CDR3: TGCGCCAGCAGCTTGGGGGCAGGGGGGTACTATGGCTACACCTTC. Translating gives CASSLGAGGYYGYTF.

The chain is built from TRBV5-1 and TRBJ1-3; D unclear. CDR1 is SGHRS, CDR2 YFSETQ, per germline. This CDR3 region has 16 residues. With 0 bases removed from V and 4 bases from J, the gap between germline ends came to 14 bases. The CDR3 is CASSLEDVGSGNTIYF. The CDR3 DNA follows: TGCGCCAGCAGCTTGGAGGATGTGGGTTCGGGAAACACCATATATTTT.